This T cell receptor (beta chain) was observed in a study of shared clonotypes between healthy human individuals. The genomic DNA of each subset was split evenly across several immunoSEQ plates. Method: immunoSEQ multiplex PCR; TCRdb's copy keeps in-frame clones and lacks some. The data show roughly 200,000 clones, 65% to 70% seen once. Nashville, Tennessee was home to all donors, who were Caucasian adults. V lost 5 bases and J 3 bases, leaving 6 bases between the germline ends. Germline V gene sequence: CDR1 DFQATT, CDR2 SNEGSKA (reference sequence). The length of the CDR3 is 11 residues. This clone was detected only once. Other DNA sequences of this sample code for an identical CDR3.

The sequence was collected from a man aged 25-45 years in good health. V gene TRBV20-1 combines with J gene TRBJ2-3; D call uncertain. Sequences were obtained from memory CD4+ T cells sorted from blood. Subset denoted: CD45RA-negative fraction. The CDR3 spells CSAGYTDTQYF. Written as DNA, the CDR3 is TGCAGTGCTGGATATACAGATACGCAGTATTTT.